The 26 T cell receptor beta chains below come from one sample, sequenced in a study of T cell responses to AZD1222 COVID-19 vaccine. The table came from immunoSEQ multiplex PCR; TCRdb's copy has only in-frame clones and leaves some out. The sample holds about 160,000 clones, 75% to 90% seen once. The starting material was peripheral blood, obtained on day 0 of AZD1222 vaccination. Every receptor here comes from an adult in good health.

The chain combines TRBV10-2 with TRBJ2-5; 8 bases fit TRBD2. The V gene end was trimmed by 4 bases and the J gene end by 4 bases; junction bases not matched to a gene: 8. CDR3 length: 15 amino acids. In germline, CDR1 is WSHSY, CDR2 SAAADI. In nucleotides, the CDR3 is TGCGCCAGCAGTGCAGCCCTTAGCGGGGTAGAGACCCAGTACTTC. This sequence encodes CASSAALSGVETQYF.

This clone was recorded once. CDR3: CASSLVQGADTQYF. In DNA form, the CDR3 reads TGTGCCAGCAGCTTGGTACAGGGCGCAGATACGCAGTATTTT. The rearrangement joins TRBV5-6 to TRBJ2-3; TRBD1 might be the D (6 bases). The V gene's germline CDR1 is SGHDT and CDR2 YYEEEE. Trimming shortened V by 0 bases and J by 4 bases, and 9 bases separated the two germline ends. The CDR3 has 14 residues.

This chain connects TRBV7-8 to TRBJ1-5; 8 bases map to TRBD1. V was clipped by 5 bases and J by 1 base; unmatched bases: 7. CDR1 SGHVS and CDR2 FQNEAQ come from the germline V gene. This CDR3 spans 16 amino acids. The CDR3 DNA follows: TGTGCCAGCAGCCCGACAGGGGTGTTGAGCAATCAGCCCCAGCATTTT. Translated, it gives CASSPTGVLSNQPQHF.

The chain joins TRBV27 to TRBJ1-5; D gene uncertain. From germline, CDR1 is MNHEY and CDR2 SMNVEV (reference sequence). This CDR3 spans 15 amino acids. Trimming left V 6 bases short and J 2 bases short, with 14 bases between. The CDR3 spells CASRYSSEGNQPQHF. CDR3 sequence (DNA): TGTGCCAGCAGATATTCATCGGAGGGCAATCAGCCCCAGCATTTT.

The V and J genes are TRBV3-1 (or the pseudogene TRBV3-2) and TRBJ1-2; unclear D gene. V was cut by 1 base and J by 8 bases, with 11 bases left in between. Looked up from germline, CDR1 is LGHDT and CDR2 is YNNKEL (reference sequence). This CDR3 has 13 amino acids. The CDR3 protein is CASSQGTAEGYTF. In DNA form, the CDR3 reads TGTGCCAGCAGCCAAGGGACCGCGGAAGGCTACACCTTC.

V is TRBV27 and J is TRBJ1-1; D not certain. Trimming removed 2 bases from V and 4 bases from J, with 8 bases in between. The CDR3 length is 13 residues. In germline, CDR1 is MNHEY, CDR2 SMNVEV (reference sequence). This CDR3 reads CASSLAAFTEAFF. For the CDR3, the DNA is TGTGCCAGCAGTTTAGCAGCCTTCACTGAAGCTTTCTTT.

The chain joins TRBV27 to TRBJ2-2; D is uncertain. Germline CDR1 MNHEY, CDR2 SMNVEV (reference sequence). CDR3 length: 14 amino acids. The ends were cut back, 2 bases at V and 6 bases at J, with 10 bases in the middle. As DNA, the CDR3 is TGTGCCAGCAGTTTAGGGGTGTGGGCCGGGGAGCTGTTTTTT. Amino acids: CASSLGVWAGELFF.

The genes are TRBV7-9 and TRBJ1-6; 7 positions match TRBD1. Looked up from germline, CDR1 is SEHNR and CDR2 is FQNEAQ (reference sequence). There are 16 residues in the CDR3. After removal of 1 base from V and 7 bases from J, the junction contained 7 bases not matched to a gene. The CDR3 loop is CASSLGGTGENSPLHF. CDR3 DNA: TGTGCCAGCAGCTTAGGAGGCACAGGGGAAAATTCACCCCTCCACTTT.

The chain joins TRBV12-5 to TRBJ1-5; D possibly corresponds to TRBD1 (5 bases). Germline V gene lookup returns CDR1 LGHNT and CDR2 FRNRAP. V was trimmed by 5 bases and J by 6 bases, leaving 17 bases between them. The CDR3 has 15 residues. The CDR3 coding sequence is TGTGCTAGTGGTACCGGGACTTCCGGGGGTCAGCCCCAGCATTTT. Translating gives CASGTGTSGGQPQHF.

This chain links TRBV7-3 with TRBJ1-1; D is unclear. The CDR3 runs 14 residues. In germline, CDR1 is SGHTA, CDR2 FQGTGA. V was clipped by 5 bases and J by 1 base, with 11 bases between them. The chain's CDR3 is CASSLYAGNTEAFF. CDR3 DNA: TGTGCCAGCAGCCTATATGCGGGGAACACTGAAGCTTTCTTT.

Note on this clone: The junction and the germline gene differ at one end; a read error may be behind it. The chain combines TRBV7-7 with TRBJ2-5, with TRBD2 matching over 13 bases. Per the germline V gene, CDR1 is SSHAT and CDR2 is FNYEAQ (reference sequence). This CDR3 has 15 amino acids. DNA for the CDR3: TGTGCTAGCAGCACGACTAGCGGGGGGTTTGAGACCCAGTACTTC. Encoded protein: CASSTTSGGFETQYF.

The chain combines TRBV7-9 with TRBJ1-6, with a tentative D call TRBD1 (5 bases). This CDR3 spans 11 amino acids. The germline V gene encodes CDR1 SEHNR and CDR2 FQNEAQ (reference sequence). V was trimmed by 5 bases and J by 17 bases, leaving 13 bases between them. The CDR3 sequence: CASSAGEAVHF. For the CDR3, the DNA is TGTGCCAGCAGCGCGGGGGAGGCTGTCCACTTT.

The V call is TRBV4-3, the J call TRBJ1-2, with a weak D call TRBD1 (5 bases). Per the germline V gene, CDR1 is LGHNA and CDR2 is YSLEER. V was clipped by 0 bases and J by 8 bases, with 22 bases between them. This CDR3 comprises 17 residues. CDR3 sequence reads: CASSQDRMPGSVGGYTF. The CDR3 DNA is TGCGCCAGCAGCCAAGATCGGATGCCAGGGTCCGTGGGAGGCTACACCTTC.

The CDR3 nucleotides read TGCGCCAGCAGCCTCAGAGCGGGGGGGACCACAGATACGCAGTATTTT. This translates into CASSLRAGGTTDTQYF. This chain uses TRBV4-1 with TRBJ2-3; 10 nucleotides line up with TRBD2. J lost 2 bases, V lost 4 bases, and 6 bases had no gene match. Germline V gives CDR1 MGHRA, CDR2 YSYEKL. This CDR3 spans 16 amino acids.

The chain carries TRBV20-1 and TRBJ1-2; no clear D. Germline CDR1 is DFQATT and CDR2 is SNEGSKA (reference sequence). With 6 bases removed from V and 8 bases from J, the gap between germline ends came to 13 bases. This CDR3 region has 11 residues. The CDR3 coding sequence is TGCAGTGCAACCGAAAACGGCGGCTACACCTTC. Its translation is CSATENGGYTF.

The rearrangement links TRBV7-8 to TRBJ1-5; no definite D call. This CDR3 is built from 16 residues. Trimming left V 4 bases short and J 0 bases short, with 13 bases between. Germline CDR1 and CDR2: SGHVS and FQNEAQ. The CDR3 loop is CASSSAFRGSNQPQHF. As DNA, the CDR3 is TGTGCCAGCAGCTCAGCATTCAGAGGTAGCAATCAGCCCCAGCATTTT.

This CDR3 reads CAWSLIRSGTEAFF. The CDR3 region has the DNA TGTGCCTGGAGTTTGATTCGATCAGGCACTGAAGCTTTCTTT. This chain connects TRBV30 to TRBJ1-1; no definite D call. Germline values: CDR1 GTSNPN, CDR2 SVGIG (reference sequence). The CDR3 runs to 14 residues. The V gene lost 2 bases and the J gene lost 4 bases, with 14 bases spanning the gap.

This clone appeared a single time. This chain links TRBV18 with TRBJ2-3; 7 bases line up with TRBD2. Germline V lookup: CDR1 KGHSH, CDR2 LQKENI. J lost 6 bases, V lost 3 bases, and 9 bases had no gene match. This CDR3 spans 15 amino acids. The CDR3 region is CASSPGLVLRDTQYF. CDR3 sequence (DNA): TGTGCCAGCTCACCTGGACTAGTCCTGAGGGATACGCAGTATTTT.

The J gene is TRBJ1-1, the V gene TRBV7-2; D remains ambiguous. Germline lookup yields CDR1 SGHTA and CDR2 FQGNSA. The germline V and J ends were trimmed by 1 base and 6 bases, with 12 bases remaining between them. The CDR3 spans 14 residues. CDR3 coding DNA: TGTGCCAGCAGCTTAGTGGAAGCCCGTTCTGAAGCTTTCTTT. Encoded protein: CASSLVEARSEAFF.

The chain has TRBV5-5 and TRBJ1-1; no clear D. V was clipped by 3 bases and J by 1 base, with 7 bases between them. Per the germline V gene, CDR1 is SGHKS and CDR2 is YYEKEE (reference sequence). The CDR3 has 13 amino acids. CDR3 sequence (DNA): TGTGCCAGCAGCTGGAGTGGGAACACTGAAGCTTTCTTT. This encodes CASSWSGNTEAFF.

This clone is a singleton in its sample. CDR3 residues: CASSGGGQGALEQYF. CDR3 bases: TGTGCCAGCAGCGGCGGGGGGCAGGGGGCTCTAGAGCAGTACTTC. The rearrangement uses TRBV9 and TRBJ2-7; the D gene could be TRBD1 or TRBD2 (8 bases each). Trimming cost V 3 bases and J 7 bases, with 20 bases left between them. Germline V lookup: CDR1 SGDLS, CDR2 YYNGEE. This CDR3 spans 15 amino acids.

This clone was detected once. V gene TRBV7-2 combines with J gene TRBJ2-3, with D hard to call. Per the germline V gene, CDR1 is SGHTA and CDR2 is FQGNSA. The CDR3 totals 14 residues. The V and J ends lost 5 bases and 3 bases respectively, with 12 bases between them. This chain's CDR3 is CASSLSSLTDTQYF. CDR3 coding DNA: TGTGCCAGCAGCCTCAGCAGCTTGACAGATACGCAGTATTTT.

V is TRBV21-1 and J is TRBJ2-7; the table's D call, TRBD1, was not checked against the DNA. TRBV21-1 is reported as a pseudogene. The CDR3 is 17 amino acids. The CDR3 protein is CASSKGPDRSSSYEQYV. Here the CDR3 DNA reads TGTGCCAGCAGCAAGGGACCCGACAGGAGTAGCTCCTACGAGCAGTACGTC.

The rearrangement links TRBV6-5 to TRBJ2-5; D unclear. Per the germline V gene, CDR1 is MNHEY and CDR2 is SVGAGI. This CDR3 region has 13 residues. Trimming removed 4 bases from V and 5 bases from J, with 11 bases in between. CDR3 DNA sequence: TGTGCCAGCAGTTTATCGGCAGATGAGACCCAGTACTTC. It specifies CASSLSADETQYF.

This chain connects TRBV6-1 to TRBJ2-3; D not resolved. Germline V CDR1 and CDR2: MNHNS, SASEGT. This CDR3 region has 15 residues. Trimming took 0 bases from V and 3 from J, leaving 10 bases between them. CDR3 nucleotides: TGTGCCAGCAGTGAAGCGAATGCCCAAACAGATACGCAGTATTTT. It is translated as CASSEANAQTDTQYF.

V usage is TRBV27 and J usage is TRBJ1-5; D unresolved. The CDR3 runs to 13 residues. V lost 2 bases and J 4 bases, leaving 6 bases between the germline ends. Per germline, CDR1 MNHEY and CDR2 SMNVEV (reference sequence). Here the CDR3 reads CASSLRANQPQHF. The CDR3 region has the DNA TGTGCCAGCAGTTTACGGGCTAATCAGCCCCAGCATTTT.